This is a list of T cell receptor beta chains from one sample in a study of cytomegalovirus exposure and HLA in healthy donors. Method: immunoSEQ multiplex PCR; TCRdb's copy keeps in-frame clones and lacks some. Of 100,000 to 150,000 clones in the sample, 8% to 11% were seen once. What was sequenced was PBMCs. All receptors come from a woman younger than 30 in good health and CMV-seropositive. CDR3s include the opening cysteine and the closing phenylalanine or tryptophan. The order of the fields is clone size, J gene, D gene, V gene, CDR3 DNA, CDR3 protein. The D gene is left open where the match is weak. Clone size is given for some rows only: seen once, a few or many times, or a class if the clone is expanded.

clone size: NA
J gene: TRBJ2-5
D gene: TRBD1
V gene: TRBV9
CDR3 DNA: TGTGCCAGCAGCGTAGGGACAGGGGAGCTAGAGACCCAGTACTTC
CDR3 protein: CASSVGTGELETQYF

clone size: few
J gene: TRBJ2-1
D gene: NA
V gene: TRBV30
CDR3 DNA: TGTGCCTGGAGTGCCGGGAGCAATGAGCAGTTCTTC
CDR3 protein: CAWSAGSNEQFF

clone size: few
J gene: TRBJ1-1
D gene: NA
V gene: TRBV5-1
CDR3 DNA: TGCGCCAGCAGTCGGGGGGGCGGCACTGAAGCTTTCTTT
CDR3 protein: CASSRGGGTEAFF

clone size: few
J gene: TRBJ1-1
D gene: NA
V gene: TRBV25-1
CDR3 DNA: TGTGCCAGCCTCCGGGATCTGGGTGAAGCTTTCTTT
CDR3 protein: CASLRDLGEAFF

clone size: few
J gene: TRBJ2-3
D gene: TRBD2
V gene: TRBV11-3
CDR3 DNA: TGTGCCAGCAGCTTATTACTAGCGGGAGGGTCAGATACGCAGTATTTT
CDR3 protein: CASSLLLAGGSDTQYF

clone size: few
J gene: TRBJ1-5
D gene: TRBD1
V gene: TRBV5-6
CDR3 DNA: TGTGCCAGCAGCTTCCTCGGGGTAGGGGGCAATTTGGGTCAGCCCCAGCATTTT
CDR3 protein: CASSFLGVGGNLGQPQHF

clone size: few
J gene: TRBJ2-5
D gene: NA
V gene: TRBV9
CDR3 DNA: TGTGCCAGCAGCGTAGCCAGCGGAGTTCAAGAGACCCAGTACTTC
CDR3 protein: CASSVASGVQETQYF

clone size: NA
J gene: TRBJ2-1
D gene: TRBD2
V gene: TRBV6-5
CDR3 DNA: TGTGCCAGCAGTTACTCGCCTAGCGGGACGACAAAGCAGTTCTTC
CDR3 protein: CASSYSPSGTTKQFF

clone size: NA
J gene: TRBJ1-1
D gene: TRBD1
V gene: TRBV9
CDR3 DNA: TGTGCCAGCAGCGTGGGGACAGGGGGCGCGGAAGCTTTCTTT
CDR3 protein: CASSVGTGGAEAFF

clone size: NA
J gene: TRBJ2-3
D gene: NA
V gene: TRBV5-4
CDR3 DNA: TGTGCCAGCAGCTCCGGGGGACCTAGGACAGATACGCAGTATTTT
CDR3 protein: CASSSGGPRTDTQYF

clone size: few
J gene: TRBJ2-6
D gene: NA
V gene: TRBV9
CDR3 DNA: TGTGCCAGCAGCGGAGCCCATAGTCCGAGCTCTGGGGCCAACGTCCTGACTTTC
CDR3 protein: CASSGAHSPSSGANVLTF

clone size: NA
J gene: TRBJ1-2
D gene: TRBD1
V gene: TRBV14
CDR3 DNA: TGTGCCAGCAGCCAAGACACAGGGGGCCGTGGCTACACCTTC
CDR3 protein: CASSQDTGGRGYTF

clone size: NA
J gene: TRBJ2-5
D gene: TRBD1
V gene: TRBV18
CDR3 DNA: TGTGCCAGCTCTTCCGGGACAGCCCAAGAGACCCAGTACTTC
CDR3 protein: CASSSGTAQETQYF

clone size: few
J gene: TRBJ2-1
D gene: NA
V gene: TRBV29-1
CDR3 DNA: TGCAGCGTTCAAGGGGACATTAGATACAATGAGCAGTTCTTC
CDR3 protein: CSVQGDIRYNEQFF

clone size: NA
J gene: TRBJ2-3
D gene: TRBD2
V gene: TRBV5-1
CDR3 DNA: TGCGCCAGCAGCTTTGGAGCGGGAAACACAGATACGCAGTATTTT
CDR3 protein: CASSFGAGNTDTQYF

clone size: NA
J gene: TRBJ2-7
D gene: NA
V gene: TRBV2
CDR3 DNA: TGTGCCAACAGGATAGCCTACGAGCAGTACTTC
CDR3 protein: CANRIAYEQYF

clone size: NA
J gene: TRBJ1-1
D gene: NA
V gene: TRBV29-1
CDR3 DNA: TGCAGCGTTGAAGATTCCGGACCACTAGGCACTGAAGCTTTCTTT
CDR3 protein: CSVEDSGPLGTEAFF

clone size: NA
J gene: TRBJ1-5
D gene: NA
V gene: TRBV5-1
CDR3 DNA: TGCGCCAGCAGCTTGGAGGGGCCAAATCAGCCCCAGCATTTT
CDR3 protein: CASSLEGPNQPQHF

clone size: NA
J gene: TRBJ2-1
D gene: TRBD1
V gene: TRBV5-1
CDR3 DNA: TGCGCCAGCAGCCTGCCGACAGGGGCTTACGATGAGCAGTTCTTC
CDR3 protein: CASSLPTGAYDEQFF

clone size: NA
J gene: TRBJ2-1
D gene: NA
V gene: TRBV13
CDR3 DNA: NA
CDR3 protein: CASILAGFNEQFF

clone size: NA
J gene: TRBJ1-1
D gene: TRBD1
V gene: TRBV5-1
CDR3 DNA: TGCGCCAGCAGCTTGCAGGGGGAGGACACTGAAGCTTTCTTT
CDR3 protein: CASSLQGEDTEAFF

clone size: few
J gene: TRBJ1-2
D gene: TRBD1
V gene: TRBV5-6
CDR3 DNA: TGTGCCAGCAGCTTAAACAGGGGGTCCTATGGCTACACCTTC
CDR3 protein: CASSLNRGSYGYTF

clone size: few
J gene: TRBJ2-5
D gene: TRBD2
V gene: TRBV7-3
CDR3 DNA: TGTGCCAGCAGCTTAGATGGACTAGCGGGACGAGAGACCCAGTACTTC
CDR3 protein: CASSLDGLAGRETQYF

clone size: few
J gene: TRBJ2-7
D gene: NA
V gene: TRBV27
CDR3 DNA: TGTGCCAGCAGCACCGGACTCGGGACCTACGAGCAGTACTTC
CDR3 protein: CASSTGLGTYEQYF

clone size: few
J gene: TRBJ2-7
D gene: NA
V gene: TRBV6-6
CDR3 DNA: TGTGCCAGCAGTGCCAGTACGAAGCAGTACTTC
CDR3 protein: CASSASTKQYF

clone size: few
J gene: TRBJ2-5
D gene: NA
V gene: TRBV7-9
CDR3 DNA: TGTGCCAGCAGCTTAGCGCGGGACCAAGAGACCCAGTACTTC
CDR3 protein: CASSLARDQETQYF

clone size: NA
J gene: TRBJ1-2
D gene: NA
V gene: TRBV2
CDR3 DNA: TGTGCCAGCAGTGAAGGTCGGGGATATAACTATGGCTACACCTTC
CDR3 protein: CASSEGRGYNYGYTF